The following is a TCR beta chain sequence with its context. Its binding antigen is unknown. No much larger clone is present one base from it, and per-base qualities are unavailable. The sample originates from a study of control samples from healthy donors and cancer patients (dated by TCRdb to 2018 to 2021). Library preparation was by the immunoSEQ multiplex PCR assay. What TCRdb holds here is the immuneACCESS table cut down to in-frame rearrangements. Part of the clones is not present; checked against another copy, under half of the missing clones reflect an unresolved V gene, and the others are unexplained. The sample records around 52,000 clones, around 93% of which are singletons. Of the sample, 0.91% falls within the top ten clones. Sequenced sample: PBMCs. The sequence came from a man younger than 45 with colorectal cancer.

The CDR3 region reads CASSQPDRNTEAFF. The bases read TGTGCCAGCAGCCAACCGGACAGGAACACTGAAGCTTTCTTT. The V and J genes are TRBV4-2 and TRBJ1-1; TRBD1 could be the D gene, as 6 bases match. CDR3 length: 14 amino acids, cysteine to phenylalanine. Of all the DNA, just the CDR3 is kept, 42 bases in frame from base 1. In the germline V gene, CDR1 corresponds to LGHNA and CDR2 to YNFKEQ. V gives up 2 bases and J gives up 1 base, and the segment between their germline ends measures 8 bases.